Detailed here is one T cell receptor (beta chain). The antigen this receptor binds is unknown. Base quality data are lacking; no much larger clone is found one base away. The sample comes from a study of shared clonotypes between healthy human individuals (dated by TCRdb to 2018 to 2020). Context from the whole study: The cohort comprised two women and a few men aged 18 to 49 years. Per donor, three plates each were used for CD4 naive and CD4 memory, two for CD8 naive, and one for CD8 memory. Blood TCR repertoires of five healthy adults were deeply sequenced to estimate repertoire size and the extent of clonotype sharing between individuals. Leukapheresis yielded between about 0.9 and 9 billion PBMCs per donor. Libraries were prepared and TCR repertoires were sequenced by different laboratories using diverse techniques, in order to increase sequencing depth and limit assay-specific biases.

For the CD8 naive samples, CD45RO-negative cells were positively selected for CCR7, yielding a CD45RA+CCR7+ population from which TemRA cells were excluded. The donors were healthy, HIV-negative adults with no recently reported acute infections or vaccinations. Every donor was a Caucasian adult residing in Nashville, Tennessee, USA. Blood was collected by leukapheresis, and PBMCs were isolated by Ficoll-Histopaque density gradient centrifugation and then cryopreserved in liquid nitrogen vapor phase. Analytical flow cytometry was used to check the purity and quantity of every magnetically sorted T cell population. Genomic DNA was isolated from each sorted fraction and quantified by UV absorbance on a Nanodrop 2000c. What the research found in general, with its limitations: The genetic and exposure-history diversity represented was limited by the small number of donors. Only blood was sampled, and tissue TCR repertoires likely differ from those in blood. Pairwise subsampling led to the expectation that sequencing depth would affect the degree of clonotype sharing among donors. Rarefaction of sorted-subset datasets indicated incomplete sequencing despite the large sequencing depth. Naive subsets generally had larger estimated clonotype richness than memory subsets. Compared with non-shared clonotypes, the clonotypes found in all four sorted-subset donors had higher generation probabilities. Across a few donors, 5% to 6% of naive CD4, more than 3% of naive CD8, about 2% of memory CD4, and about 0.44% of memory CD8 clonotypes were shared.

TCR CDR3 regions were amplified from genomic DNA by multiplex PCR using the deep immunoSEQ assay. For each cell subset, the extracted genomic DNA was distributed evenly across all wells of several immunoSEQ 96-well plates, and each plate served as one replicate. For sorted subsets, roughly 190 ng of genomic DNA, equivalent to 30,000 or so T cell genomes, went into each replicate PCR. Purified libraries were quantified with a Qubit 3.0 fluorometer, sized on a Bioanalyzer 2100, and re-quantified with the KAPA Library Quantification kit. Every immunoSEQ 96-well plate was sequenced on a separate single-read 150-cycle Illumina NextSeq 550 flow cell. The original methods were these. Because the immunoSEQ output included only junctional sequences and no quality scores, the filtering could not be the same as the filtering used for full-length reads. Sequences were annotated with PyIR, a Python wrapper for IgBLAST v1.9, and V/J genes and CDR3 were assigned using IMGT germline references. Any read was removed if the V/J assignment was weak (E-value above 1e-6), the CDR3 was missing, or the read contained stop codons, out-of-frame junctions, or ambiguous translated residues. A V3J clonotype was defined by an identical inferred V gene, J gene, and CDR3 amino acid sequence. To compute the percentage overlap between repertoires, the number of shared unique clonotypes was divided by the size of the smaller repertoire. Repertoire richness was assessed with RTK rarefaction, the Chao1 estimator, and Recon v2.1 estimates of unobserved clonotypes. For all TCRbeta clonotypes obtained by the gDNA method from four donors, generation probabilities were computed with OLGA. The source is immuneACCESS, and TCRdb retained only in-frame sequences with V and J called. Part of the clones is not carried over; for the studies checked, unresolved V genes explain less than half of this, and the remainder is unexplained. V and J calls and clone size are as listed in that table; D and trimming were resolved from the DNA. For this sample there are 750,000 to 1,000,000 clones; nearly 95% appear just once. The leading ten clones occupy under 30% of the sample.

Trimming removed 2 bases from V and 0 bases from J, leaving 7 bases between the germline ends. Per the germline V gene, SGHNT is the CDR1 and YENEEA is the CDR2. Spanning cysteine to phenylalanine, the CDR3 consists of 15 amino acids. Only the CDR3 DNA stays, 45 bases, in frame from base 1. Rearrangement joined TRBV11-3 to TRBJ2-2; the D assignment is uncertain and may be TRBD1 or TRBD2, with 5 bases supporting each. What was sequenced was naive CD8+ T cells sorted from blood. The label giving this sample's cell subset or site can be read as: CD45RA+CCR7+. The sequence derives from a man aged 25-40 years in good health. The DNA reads TGTGCCAGCAGCTTACTGGGACCGAACACCGGGGAGCTGTTTTTT. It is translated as CASSLLGPNTGELFF.